This T cell receptor beta chain appears in the sequencing data of a study of blood T cell repertoires in COVID-19. Background on the study: The origin of the acute and convalescent COVID-19 samples was the United States, Italy and Spain. T cells, B-cell-depleted T cells, or PBMCs provided the cDNA or gDNA that served as material.

Original methodology: Reference gene primer amplification gave estimated nucleated cell counts. Produced via immunoSEQ multiplex PCR; TCRdb's table is partial and in-frame only. The DNA gave D and trimming, while V, J and clone size come from that table. This table has 150,000 to 200,000 clones, around 80% appearing once. J gave up 11 bases and V 5 bases, and 9 bases lay outside the gene matches. The CDR3 loop spans 13 amino acids. From germline, CDR1 is MNHEY and CDR2 SMNVEV (reference sequence). This clonotype was obtained from a woman aged 70-85 years with acute or convalescent COVID-19. The chain couples TRBV27 to TRBJ1-1; 9 nucleotides align to TRBD1. The sample consisted of peripheral blood. CDR3 bases: TGTGCCAGCAGTCCTCGGACAGGGGAGTCTGCTTTCTTT. Its protein is CASSPRTGESAFF.